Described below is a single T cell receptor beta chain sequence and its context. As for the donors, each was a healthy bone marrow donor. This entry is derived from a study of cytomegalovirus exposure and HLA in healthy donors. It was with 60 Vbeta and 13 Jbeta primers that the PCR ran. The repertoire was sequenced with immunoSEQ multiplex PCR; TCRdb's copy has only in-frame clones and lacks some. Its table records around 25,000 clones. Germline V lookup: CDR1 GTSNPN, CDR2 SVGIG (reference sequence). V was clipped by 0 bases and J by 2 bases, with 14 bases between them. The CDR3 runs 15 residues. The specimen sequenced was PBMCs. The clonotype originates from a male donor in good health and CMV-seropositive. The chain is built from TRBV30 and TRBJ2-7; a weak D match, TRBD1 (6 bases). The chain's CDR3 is CAWSVRQGLPYEQYF. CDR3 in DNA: TGTGCCTGGAGTGTAAGGCAGGGGTTACCCTACGAGCAGTACTTC.